This TCR beta chain was obtained from a study of early T cells in non-severe SARS-CoV-2 infection (dated by TCRdb to the early 2020s). Describing the broader study: Because TCR sequencing relied on bulk RNA taken from unsorted whole blood, pairing of alpha and beta chains was not possible. What the authors observed across the whole study: Matching against VDJdb was skewed toward anti-spike CD8 responses, likely underestimated virus-specific expansions, and missed private and CD4 specificities.

From its cysteine to its phenylalanine, the CDR3 spans 14 amino acids. Left in the record is the CDR3 DNA by itself, 42 bases read in frame from the first base. For CDR1 and CDR2, the germline V gene (reference sequence) lists SEHNR and FQNEAQ. Trimming leaves V shorter by 4 bases and J shorter by 4 bases, with the junction holding 3 bases beyond the gene matches. This was a case-control study nested in a cohort of healthcare workers in London, UK, who had nasopharyngeal swab PCR tests and blood samples taken every week. Between 23 and 31 March 2020, the week of the UK lockdown, healthcare workers were enrolled and then followed up weekly for as long as 16 weeks. This clonotype was detected ten times or more. What this receptor recognizes is not known. No clone much larger than this one lies a single base away; base qualities are absent. The library was made by 5' RACE. Sequencing used a NextSeq 500. To correct for sequencing error and PCR bias, the TCR library protocol tagged individual cDNA molecules with unique molecular identifiers. Both TCR alpha and beta chains were sequenced, and tight co-correlation was observed between alpha and beta sequence abundances in each sample. Per the authors' processing: V gene, J gene and CDR3 annotation of TCR sequences was performed with Decombinator V4. Expanded TCRs were defined as changing significantly between any two time points under a Poisson model with p below 0.0001. TCR abundances were normalised to the total number of TCRs sequenced per sample and expressed as counts per million. TRAV1-2 paired with TRAJ12, TRAJ20 or TRAJ33 defined MAIT TCRs, while TRAV10 paired with TRAJ18 defined iNKT TCRs. VDJdb, accessed 1 November 2021, was searched for CMV, EBV and SARS-CoV-2 annotated TCRs, excluding TCRs annotated for multiple antigens. TCRdb trimmed public reads at Q25 via fastp, called clones via MiXCR and kept in-frame beta chains. Rows matching on CDR3 protein sequence are summarized as one entry with the most common DNA and genes. In this record, the V and J calls reflect TCRdb's handling and not the investigators' own analysis. This sample lists tens of thousands of distinct CDR3 sequences; 9.5% to 15% were detected once. The ten largest clones represent 2.5% to 3.5% of the sample.

The V gene is TRBV7-9 and the J gene is TRBJ2-1, with 8 bases aligning to TRBD2. Specimen: whole blood, collected at baseline. The sequence was collected from an adult who was a healthcare worker with PCR-confirmed SARS-CoV-2 infection or an uninfected control (not recorded which). The sequenced DNA is TGTGCCAGCAGCTCCTTAGCGGGGTACAATGAGCAGTTCTTC. Translated, this gives CASSSLAGYNEQFF.